This T cell receptor beta chain emerged from a study of beta chain features in type 1 diabetes. Study observations and caveats: Moderately but significantly shorter TCRB CDR3s were found in Type 1 diabetes patients in all four CD4+ subsets.

Isolated RNA was reverse transcribed in full, so expressed TCRB transcripts were sequenced. Profiling relied on immunoSEQ multiplex PCR, and the TCRdb table lists in-frame clones only, not all of them. The sample includes roughly 240,000 clones, approximately 24% of them seen just once. Germline values: CDR1 SNHLY, CDR2 FYNNEI. There are 11 residues in the CDR3. Trimming left V 1 base short and J 7 bases short, with 5 bases between. Details on this clone: The antigen is undetermined.

The V call is TRBV2, the J call TRBJ2-7, with a possible D match to TRBD2 (5 bases). The sequence was collected from a young woman with type 1 diabetes. Sequencing was performed on naive CD4+ T cells from blood. The CDR3 DNA sequence: TGTGCCAGCAGTGAAGGAGGGGAGCAGTACTTC. Protein product: CASSEGGEQYF.